This is a list of T cell receptor beta chains from one sample in a study of cytomegalovirus exposure and HLA in healthy donors. Clones were sequenced by immunoSEQ multiplex PCR, and TCRdb holds only the in-frame ones, with some missing. The sample lists 90,000 to 100,000 clones, roughly 79% occurring once. The sequenced sample was PBMCs. The source of these receptors is a woman between 40 and 50 years old in good health and CMV-seronegative. The CDR3 runs from the conserved cysteine through the conserved F or W. The order of the fields is J gene, D gene, clone size, V gene, CDR3 protein, CDR3 DNA. D genes are given only for firm matches. Clone sizes are given selectively: once, few, many, or a class where the clone is expanded.

TRBJ2-5,TRBD2,.,TRBV9,CASSASSGGRKETQYF,TGTGCCAGCAGCGCCAGCTCGGGGGGACGGAAAGAGACCCAGTACTTC
TRBJ2-5,.,.,TRBV4-1,CASSQELEETQYF,TGCGCCAGCAGCCAAGAATTAGAAGAGACCCAGTACTTC
TRBJ2-7,.,.,TRBV5-4,CASSPRGEQTYEQYF,TGTGCCAGCAGTCCCCGCGGGGAGCAAACCTACGAGCAGTACTTC
TRBJ1-5,.,.,TRBV15,CATSGQGNQPQHF,TGTGCCACCAGCGGCCAGGGCAATCAGCCCCAGCATTTT
TRBJ1-4,TRBD1,.,TRBV9,CASSVGQGDEKLFF,TGTGCCAGCAGCGTGGGACAGGGTGACGAAAAACTGTTTTTT
TRBJ1-6,TRBD1,.,TRBV30,CAWEWGRTGSPLHF,TGTGCCTGGGAATGGGGAAGGACAGGTTCACCCCTCCACTTT
TRBJ1-5,.,few,TRBV7-8,CASSPVLTGSQPQHF,TGTGCCAGCAGCCCCGTACTAACAGGTTCTCAGCCCCAGCATTTT
TRBJ2-7,.,once,TRBV6-5,CASSTKGVPSEQYF,TGTGCCAGCAGTACGAAGGGAGTGCCATCCGAGCAGTACTTC
TRBJ1-2,TRBD1,.,TRBV9,CASNPGGGGTYGYTF,TGTGCCAGCAACCCAGGCGGAGGGGGCACCTATGGCTACACCTTC
TRBJ1-4,TRBD1,.,TRBV7-6,CASSRRTGLTNEKLFF,TGTGCCAGCAGCAGACGGACAGGGCTAACTAATGAAAAACTGTTTTTT
TRBJ2-7,.,few,TRBV4-2,CASSHKGGLGMGSYEQYF,TGTGCCAGCAGCCACAAGGGGGGGCTAGGCATGGGGTCCTACGAGCAGTACTTC
TRBJ2-1,TRBD2,.,TRBV4-1,CASSQEVGGAYNEQFF,TGCGCCAGCAGCCAAGAAGTGGGGGGGGCCTACAATGAGCAGTTCTTC
TRBJ1-5,.,.,TRBV6-1,CASRMADNQPQHF,TGTGCCAGCAGGATGGCAGACAATCAGCCCCAGCATTTT
TRBJ1-1,.,.,TRBV6-1,CATARRVNTEAFF,TGTGCCACCGCCCGGCGGGTGAACACTGAAGCTTTCTTT
TRBJ1-3,TRBD1,few,TRBV7-9,CASRSGTGAGNTIYF,TGTGCGAGCAGATCGGGGACAGGGGCCGGAAACACCATATATTTT
TRBJ2-7,TRBD1,.,TRBV5-4,CASSPNSRDSYEQYF,TGTGCCAGCAGTCCCAACTCCCGGGACAGCTACGAGCAGTACTTC
TRBJ2-2,.,.,TRBV11-2,CASSWGRGYTGELFF,TGTGCCAGCAGCTGGGGCAGGGGTTACACCGGGGAGCTGTTTTTT
TRBJ1-1,.,.,TRBV7-2,CASSLSEGFSTEAFF,TGTGCCAGCAGCTTATCCGAGGGCTTCAGCACTGAAGCTTTCTTT
TRBJ2-1,TRBD2,once,TRBV4-1,CASSQEPTSGSNEQFF,TGCGCCAGCAGCCAAGAGCCGACTAGCGGGAGCAATGAGCAGTTCTTC
TRBJ1-5,.,.,TRBV6-1,CASSGLGLSNQPQHF,TGTGCCAGCAGTGGTCTTGGGCTTAGCAATCAGCCCCAGCATTTT
TRBJ1-1,.,.,TRBV6-5,CASSYSANTEAFF,TGTGCCAGCAGTTACTCGGCTAACACTGAAGCTTTCTTT
TRBJ2-3,.,few,TRBV7-8,CASTDIWDSSTDTQYF,TGTGCCAGCACCGACATCTGGGACTCTAGCACAGATACGCAGTATTTT
TRBJ1-3,.,.,TRBV30,CAWTLGHSGNTIYF,TGTGCCTGGACACTAGGGCACTCTGGAAACACCATATATTTT
TRBJ1-6,.,.,TRBV7-8,CASSRGQKYSPLHF,TGTGCCAGCAGCCGAGGCCAAAAATATTCACCCCTCCACTTT
TRBJ1-1,.,.,TRBV6-5,CASSYSPGQNTEAFF,TGTGCCAGCAGTTACTCTCCGGGACAGAACACTGAAGCTTTCTTT
TRBJ1-3,.,few,TRBV27,CASSYGLGPGNTIYF,TGTGCCAGCAGTTACGGACTGGGCCCGGGAAACACCATATATTTT
TRBJ1-4,.,many,TRBV10-3,CAHQQGRNEKLFF,TGTGCACATCAGCAGGGGAGAAATGAAAAACTGTTTTTT
TRBJ1-2,.,.,TRBV4-1,CASRQMGSINYGYTF,TGCGCCAGCAGGCAAATGGGCAGTATCAACTATGGCTACACCTTC
TRBJ1-1,.,.,TRBV5-1,CASSEGMNTEAFF,TGCGCCAGCAGCGAGGGTATGAACACTGAAGCTTTCTTT
TRBJ2-7,.,.,TRBV5-1,CASSLTGSSYEQYF,TGCGCCAGCAGCTTGACAGGCAGCTCCTACGAGCAGTACTTC
TRBJ1-2,.,.,TRBV15,CATSRDIRKQSGYTF,TGTGCCACCAGCAGAGATATTAGGAAACAGTCGGGCTACACCTTC
TRBJ1-2,.,.,TRBV27,CASSLNREGGYTF,TGTGCCAGCAGTCTAAACAGGGAAGGTGGCTACACCTTC
TRBJ2-3,TRBD2,.,TRBV4-2,CASSQVLASGQSDTQYF,TGTGCCAGCAGCCAAGTCTTGGCTAGCGGTCAGTCTGATACGCAGTATTTT
TRBJ2-1,.,.,TRBV2,CASSGDTNEQFF,TGTGCCAGCAGTGGAGACACGAATGAGCAGTTCTTC